This T cell receptor beta chain comes out of a study of T-cell reconstitution after alpha-beta-depleted transplantation in children. This CDR3 is 15 amino acids long. CDR1 and CDR2 (germline): LNHNV, YYDKDF (reference sequence). Trimming left V 1 base short and J 4 bases short, with 10 bases between. Unique molecular identifiers were used to barcode this TCRbeta library. TCRdb independently ran MiXCR on the PCR reads; one entry per CDR3 protein. The sample yields about 420,000 distinct CDR3 sequences, 9.5% to 13% seen once. This receptor was identified in a human donor who donated a stem cell graft to a child with acute myeloid leukemia. The sample consisted of PBMCs from the stem cell graft donor, taken from the stem cell graft. This rearrangement joins TRBV15 to TRBJ2-2, with no clear D. CDR3: CATSRVAEITGELFF. CDR3 in DNA: TGTGCCACCAGCAGAGTGGCGGAGATCACCGGGGAGCTGTTTTTT.